This is a list of T cell receptor beta chains from one sample in a study of cytomegalovirus exposure and HLA in healthy donors. Profiled with immunoSEQ multiplex PCR; TCRdb holds only in-frame clones, not every one. The repertoire holds approximately 190,000 clones, with 87% as singletons. The source material was PBMCs. The receptors shown here come from a man aged 30-40 years in good health and CMV-seronegative. Both conserved end residues are trimmed from each CDR3.

j_call,v_call,cdr3_aa
TRBJ2-2,TRBV7-2,ASSFRAGELF
TRBJ1-1,TRBV6-5,ASSYERAKEAF
TRBJ2-5,TRBV19,ASSMRREGPIQTQY
TRBJ1-4,TRBV7-9,ASSSGLLNEKLF
TRBJ2-5,TRBV6-5,ASRGPGATQETQY
TRBJ1-1,TRBV7-7,ASSLMAHTEAF
TRBJ1-2,TRBV28,ASRDWRDRGLYGYT
TRBJ2-2,TRBV27,ASSSYQTGGPTTGELF
TRBJ2-4,TRBV6-6,ASSYSELAGGQY
TRBJ2-7,TRBV27,ASSSLGAGGRQY
TRBJ1-5,TRBV28,ASRYGQGRRQPQH
TRBJ1-2,TRBV5-4,ASSLGGGTVNYGYT
TRBJ2-3,TRBV9,ASTGALSTDTQY
TRBJ2-1,TRBV29-1,SVGGTGPYNEQF
TRBJ2-1,TRBV19,ASSIVRGGEQF
TRBJ2-7,TRBV5-1,ASSDSSYEQY
TRBJ1-1,TRBV9,ASSVSGKRLNTEAF
TRBJ1-4,TRBV2,ASSTYRRHNEKLF
TRBJ2-1,TRBV29-1,SVVTSGRYNEQF
TRBJ1-6,TRBV5-1,ASSLQGGSYNSPLH
TRBJ1-5,TRBV1,TSSQGSGISVGNQPQH
TRBJ2-2,TRBV2,ASSGWGQNTGELF
TRBJ1-1,TRBV19,ASSIARDRAYLNTEAF
TRBJ2-4,TRBV6-1,ASSEIASPGAKNSQY
TRBJ2-6,TRBV5-1,ASSPRGDRGNSGANVLT
TRBJ2-2,TRBV7-9,ASSFEGTGELF
TRBJ2-2,TRBV11-3,ASSLGGDGTTGELF
TRBJ1-1,TRBV7-2,ASSLDPVNTEAF
TRBJ1-2,TRBV29-1,SAGQTNYGYT
TRBJ1-2,TRBV27,ASSPYKQYGYT
TRBJ1-1,TRBV5-5,ASSRTGTGLTEAF
TRBJ2-3,TRBV28,ASSSLSGRAQY
TRBJ2-3,TRBV29-1,SVDPTGSWSTDTQY
TRBJ2-5,TRBV2,ASSGATGSQETQY
TRBJ2-7,TRBV6-6,ASSLPGTGTYEQY
TRBJ2-2,TRBV9,ASSTHPGELF
TRBJ2-3,TRBV7-2,ASTPGDTQY
TRBJ2-7,TRBV6-5,ASSNRRGAYEQY
TRBJ2-1,TRBV4-2,ASSQERLSYNEQF
TRBJ2-7,TRBV27,ASSHHRGLSYEQY
TRBJ1-5,TRBV6-6,ASRRSSSNQPQH
TRBJ2-1,TRBV18,ASSPPSGGRYNEQF
TRBJ1-1,TRBV28,ASSLGGVDTEAF
TRBJ2-3,TRBV5-1,ASSLAGGGGADTQY
TRBJ1-5,TRBV30,AWSGGRNQPQH
TRBJ2-3,TRBV4-1,ASSQGGLSGVSTDTQY
TRBJ1-4,TRBV19,ASSDRRGATNEKLF
TRBJ2-1,TRBV7-7,ASSPFLLADPYNEQF
TRBJ2-1,TRBV6-4,ASSDSGLAGGNEQF